This note documents a single T cell receptor (beta chain) sequence. What it binds is unknown. These data are taken from a study of T cells in localized non-small cell lung cancer. Profiled with immunoSEQ multiplex PCR; TCRdb holds only in-frame clones, not every one. The profile shows nearly 35,000 clones, 91% of them singletons. Study-wide results and limits: Higher T cell density in the blood was associated with longer overall survival, whereas higher adjacent-lung clonality associated with shorter survival. Measurement of T cell clonality placed uninvolved adjacent lung highest, above the level in tumor. Heterogeneity is still possible, as just one tumor region was sequenced. A median of 57 clones ranked among the top 100 in tumor appeared in adjacent lung.

The origin of this receptor is a female donor older than 55 with stage II lung adenocarcinoma. The sample here was peripheral blood mononuclear cells, taken before any cancer treatment.

The chain's CDR3 is CASSITGGGTEAFF. The CDR3 coding sequence is TGTGCCAGTAGTATTACGGGGGGGGGCACTGAAGCTTTCTTT. The genes are TRBV19 and TRBJ1-1; TRBD1 is a possible D gene (5 bases). The germline gives CDR1 LNHDA, CDR2 SQIVND (reference sequence). V lost 3 bases, J lost 4 bases, and 12 bases lay in between. The CDR3 spans 14 residues.